The clone carrying this T cell receptor beta chain was detected once. The data were produced by immunoSEQ multiplex PCR, yet TCRdb's version contains in-frame clones alone and is incomplete. The sample holds about 80,000 clones, roughly nine tenths seen once. The data were taken from a study of OX40 agonist ivuxolimab in advanced cancers. Germline CDR1 reads SGHNT; CDR2 reads YYREEE (reference sequence). The ends were cut back, 4 bases at V and 3 bases at J, with 11 bases in the middle. The CDR3 covers 13 residues. The source material was CD4+ or CD8+ T cells sorted from blood, sampled in a trial of the OX40 agonist ivuxolimab. This chain joins TRBV5-4 and TRBJ2-7; no firm D call. The clonotype was recovered from an adult with an advanced solid tumor such as melanoma, head and neck, liver or kidney cancer. This CDR3 is CASSQDQFYEQYF. The CDR3 DNA reads as TGTGCCAGCAGCCAAGATCAGTTCTACGAGCAGTACTTC.